Following are 6 T cell receptor beta chains from one sample sequenced in a study of blood T cells in healthy people across ages. The authors ran a second PCR of roughly 6 to 12 cycles using a sample-barcoded 5' primer and a J-beta primer mix. TCRdb processed the 5' RACE reads anew with MiXCR; each CDR3 protein has one entry. The sample has some 800,000 distinct CDR3 sequences, 40% to 50% seen once. The specimen sequenced was blood. These TCRs come from a man aged 55 to 70 in good health.

The rearrangement uses TRBV7-2 and TRBJ2-3; D call uncertain. V lost 3 bases and J lost 7, with 23 bases in between. This CDR3 is built from 17 residues. CDR1 and CDR2 from the germline V gene are SGHTA and FQGNSA. The CDR3 spells CASSLADRANSFHTQYF. In nucleotides, the CDR3 is TGTGCCAGCAGCTTGGCCGACCGGGCAAATTCCTTCCATACGCAGTATTTT.

The chain links TRBV5-1 to TRBJ2-5; TRBD1 agrees at 7 bases. V shed 5 bases, J shed 2 bases, and the junction held 3 bases outside the gene matches. This CDR3 has 13 amino acids. The germline V gene encodes CDR1 SGHRS and CDR2 YFSETQ. The CDR3 region is CASRGDSQETQYF. In DNA form, the CDR3 reads TGCGCCAGCAGGGGGGACAGTCAAGAGACCCAGTACTTC.

This clonotype was counted a single time. The chain has TRBV12-5 and TRBJ1-6; D is unresolved. CDR3 length: 13 residues. The ends were cut back, 6 bases at V and 8 bases at J, with 11 bases in the middle. Germline loops: CDR1 LGHNT, CDR2 FRNRAP. Here the CDR3 DNA reads TGTGCTAGTGGCCTCAAATTTGATTCACCCCTCCACTTT. As protein: CASGLKFDSPLHF.

Only a few counts were recorded for this clonotype. The CDR3 loop is CASSARPGTGGYEQYF. The CDR3 DNA sequence: TGTGCCAGCAGTGCCAGACCCGGGACAGGGGGCTACGAGCAGTACTTC. The rearrangement links TRBV6-2 or TRBV6-3 to TRBJ2-7; 11 bases are a match to TRBD1. CDR1 is MNHEY, CDR2 SVGEGT, per germline. This CDR3 comprises 16 residues. V trimming: 5 bases; J trimming: 3 bases; junction bases outside the gene matches: 9.

This clonotype was observed a few times. V gene TRBV12-3 or TRBV12-4 combines with J gene TRBJ1-2, with TRBD1 matching 7 bases. V was pared by 6 bases and J by 2 bases, with 12 bases of the junction left unmatched. This CDR3 spans 16 amino acids. CDR3 nucleotides: TGTGCCAGCAGCCATTGGGCGACAGGGACGAACTATGGCTACACCTTC. Its translation: CASSHWATGTNYGYTF.

V and J are TRBV4-1 and TRBJ1-5; the D is unclear. Germline V lookup: CDR1 MGHRA, CDR2 YSYEKL. Trimming removed 1 base from V and 7 bases from J, with 14 bases in between. CDR3 length: 15 residues. The CDR3 nucleotides read TGCGCCAGCAGCCAAGCCAGCCCAGGCCGACAGCCCCAGCATTTT. Its protein is CASSQASPGRQPQHF.